The 24 T cell receptor beta chains below all came from one sample that was sequenced in a study of CD8 T cells in ankylosing spondylitis (dated by TCRdb to the late 2010s). Broad study findings and their caveats: A TCR beta motif made up of several highly homologous amino acid variants appeared to be characteristic of blood from ankylosing spondylitis patients.

Libraries were prepared through 5' RACE. TCRdb records Illumina HiSeq 2500 as the sequencer. TCRdb handled the public reads itself, with Q25 trimming in fastp and clone calling in MiXCR, and kept productive beta chains. A single entry per CDR3 protein holds the most common genes and DNA from its merged rows. The sample data list around 770,000 distinct CDR3 sequences, and about 12% of these were observed just once. The ten largest clones add up to 0.45% to 0.6% of the sample. No antigen has been assigned to these receptors. Input material: blood, either unsorted or a sorted T cell fraction (not recorded which). These receptors all stem from a male donor with ankylosing spondylitis.

This CDR3 reads CASSYIRQGDGYTF. CDR3 nucleotide sequence: TGTGCCAGCAGTTATATCCGACAGGGTGATGGCTACACCTTC. This sequence joins TRBV6-5 and TRBJ1-2; TRBD1 matches at 7 bases. Germline V gene sequence: CDR1 MNHEY, CDR2 SVGAGI. V was pared by 3 bases and J by 6 bases, with 7 bases of the junction left unmatched. This CDR3 spans 14 amino acids.

This clonotype was recorded a few times. The genes are TRBV6-2 or TRBV6-3 and TRBJ2-4; 11 bases agree with TRBD2. This CDR3 region has 15 residues. V was clipped by 2 bases and J by 6 bases; unmatched bases: 3. Germline CDR1 reads MNHEY; CDR2 reads SVGEGT. The chain's CDR3 is CASSYLGLAANIQYF. DNA for the CDR3: TGTGCCAGCAGTTACCTGGGACTAGCGGCAAACATTCAGTACTTC.

The chain links TRBV15 to TRBJ2-2; D ambiguous. The germline V gene encodes CDR1 LNHNV and CDR2 YYDKDF (reference sequence). The CDR3 spans 12 residues. Trimming pared 0 bases from V and 7 bases from J, leaving 3 bases between. For the CDR3, the DNA is TGTGCCACCAGCAGAGATGTCGGGGAGCTGTTTTTT. Translating gives CATSRDVGELFF.

This clonotype appeared a few times. The chain employs TRBV24-1 and TRBJ2-1, with D perhaps TRBD2 (6 bases). With 0 bases removed from V and 6 bases from J, the gap between germline ends came to 17 bases. Germline lookup yields CDR1 KGHDR and CDR2 SFDVKD. This CDR3 spans 17 amino acids. CDR3 coding DNA: TGTGCCACCAGTGATTTGCGGTCCGGGGGAGTCCCCAATGAGCAGTTCTTC. Its protein product is CATSDLRSGGVPNEQFF.

This clonotype was seen more than once but under ten times. This chain uses TRBV20-1 with TRBJ2-1; no firm D call. Deletions cut 4 bases from V and 4 bases from J, with 11 bases between. The CDR3 covers 13 residues. Per the germline V gene, CDR1 is DFQATT and CDR2 is SNEGSKA (reference sequence). The CDR3 sequence is CSATRTHYNEQFF. The DNA for the CDR3 is TGCAGTGCTACCCGGACCCATTACAATGAGCAGTTCTTC.

This sequence joins TRBV4-1 and TRBJ2-7; perhaps TRBD2 as D (6 bases). Trimming stripped 1 base from V and 2 bases from J, with 15 bases between. Germline V lookup: CDR1 MGHRA, CDR2 YSYEKL. CDR3 length: 16 amino acids. The CDR3: CASSQAGGGPTYEQYF. In nucleotides, the CDR3 is TGCGCCAGCAGCCAAGCGGGCGGAGGGCCGACCTACGAGCAGTACTTC.

This clonotype was counted a few times. The V gene is TRBV7-2, the J gene TRBJ2-7, with 10 bases fitting TRBD1. This CDR3 has 14 residues. V gave up 6 bases and J gave up 7 bases; unmatched junction bases: 9. Germline V gene lookup returns CDR1 SGHTA and CDR2 FQGNSA. CDR3 in DNA: TGTGCCAGCAGGCCAGGGACAGGGGTCTGGGAGCAGTACTTC. The encoded protein is CASRPGTGVWEQYF.

As for this clonotype: At one end, the junction sequence differs from germline, possibly due to a read error. The gene calls are TRBV6-1 and TRBJ2-1; tentatively, D is TRBD2 (6 bases). Germline V gives CDR1 MNHNS, CDR2 SASEGT. CDR3 size: 13 residues. For the CDR3, the DNA is TGTGCCTGCAGGACCCACGGAGGGGATGAGCAGTTCTTC. Translated: CACRTHGGDEQFF.

V and J are TRBV15 and TRBJ1-4, with 7 bases lining up with TRBD1. Germline CDR1 LNHNV, CDR2 YYDKDF (reference sequence). This CDR3 is built from 13 residues. The V gene end was trimmed by 3 bases and the J gene end by 7 bases; junction bases not matched to a gene: 2. As DNA, the CDR3 is TGTGCCACCAGCAGGGGGGACAGTGAAAAACTGTTTTTT. Translating it yields CATSRGDSEKLFF.

The chain combines TRBV7-9 with TRBJ2-1; 9 nucleotides line up with TRBD2. CDR3 length equals 14 residues. CDR1 SEHNR and CDR2 FQNEAQ come from the germline V gene (reference sequence). In nucleotides, the CDR3 is TGTGACGTGGCGGGAGGGCCTAACTACAATGAGCAGTTCTTC. As protein: CDVAGGPNYNEQFF.

In DNA form, the CDR3 reads TGTGCCAGCAGCTTCCTGGGACAGACCACCGGGGAGCTGTTTTTT. Protein product: CASSFLGQTTGELFF. This chain links TRBV5-6 with TRBJ2-2, with TRBD1 matching over 7 bases. This CDR3 region has 15 residues. Trimming cost V 2 bases and J 4 bases; bases outside gene matches: 5. CDR1 is SGHDT, CDR2 YYEEEE, per germline.

This chain connects TRBV6-5 to TRBJ1-1; possible D gene TRBD1, 6 bases. This CDR3 spans 15 amino acids. Trimming shortened V by 0 bases and J by 4 bases, and 12 bases separated the two germline ends. Germline CDR1 and CDR2: MNHEY and SVGAGI. The CDR3 nucleotides read TGTGCCAGCAGTTACTCGTACAGGGTGGGCACTGAAGCTTTCTTT. Its translation is CASSYSYRVGTEAFF.

This clonotype was seen many times. This sequence joins TRBV20-1 and TRBJ2-2; D is unresolved. This CDR3 region has 14 residues. Germline V gene sequence: CDR1 DFQATT, CDR2 SNEGSKA (reference sequence). V was cut by 6 bases and J by 0 bases, with 11 bases left in between. For the CDR3, the DNA is TGCAGTGCGGTAAAGGACCCGAACACCGGGGAGCTGTTTTTT. This gives the protein CSAVKDPNTGELFF.

V is TRBV5-5 and J is TRBJ2-7, with D uncertain. Germline CDR1 SGHKS, CDR2 YYEKEE (reference sequence). The length of the CDR3 is 14 residues. Trimming shortened V by 2 bases and J by 3 bases, and 12 bases separated the two germline ends. CDR3 residues: CASSLRQIYYEQYF. The CDR3 nucleotides are TGTGCCAGCAGCTTACGTCAGATCTACTACGAGCAGTACTTC.

The chain uses TRBV5-1 and TRBJ1-1; maybe TRBD1 (6 bases). V dropped 3 bases and J dropped 3 bases, with 15 bases sitting between them. CDR3 length equals 15 residues. The germline V gene has CDR1 SGHRS and CDR2 YFSETQ. The CDR3 sequence: CASSSGGGWDTEAFF. Here the CDR3 DNA reads TGCGCCAGCAGCTCTGGGGGGGGCTGGGACACTGAAGCTTTCTTT.

CDR3 nucleotide sequence: TGTGCCAGCAGCCCGGGACAACGGGGGGCAGATACGCAGTATTTT. This translates into CASSPGQRGADTQYF. The chain recombines TRBV7-9 with TRBJ2-3, with a weak D call TRBD2 (7 bases). The length of the CDR3 is 15 residues. Germline CDR1 is SEHNR and CDR2 is FQNEAQ (reference sequence). V lost 5 bases, J lost 4 bases, and 16 bases lay in between.

This clonotype was counted ten times or more. The genes are TRBV29-1 and TRBJ2-3, with D possibly TRBD2 on 6 matching bases. Trimming removed 4 bases at V and 2 bases at J, with 7 bases between. Germline V gene sequence: CDR1 SQVTM, CDR2 ANQGSEA. This CDR3 is 12 amino acids long. The DNA for the CDR3 is TGCAGCGTTGGACTAGTCACAGATACGCAGTATTTT. This gives the protein CSVGLVTDTQYF.

The chain uses TRBV4-1 and TRBJ1-6; TRBD1 is a possible D gene (5 bases). The CDR3 has 15 amino acids. The ends were cut back, 1 base at V and 10 bases at J, with 14 bases in the middle. Germline V CDR1 and CDR2: MGHRA, YSYEKL. CDR3 residues: CASSQAGHNGSPLHF. The CDR3 bases are TGCGCCAGCAGCCAAGCCGGACATAACGGGTCACCCCTCCACTTT.

The sample holds a few counts of this clonotype. This chain connects TRBV20-1 to TRBJ1-4, with 10 bases matching TRBD1. The germline V gene encodes CDR1 DFQATT and CDR2 SNEGSKA (reference sequence). Losses at the gene ends were 0 bases for V and 6 bases for J; bases not matched to a gene: 4. The length of the CDR3 is 15 residues. CDR3 nucleotide sequence: TGCAGTGCTAGAGACCGGGACAGGGGTGATGAAAAACTGTTTTTT. It translates to CSARDRDRGDEKLFF.

CDR3 amino acids: CSARSYGASGYNEQFF. CDR3 DNA: TGCAGTGCTAGAAGTTATGGGGCTAGCGGGTACAATGAGCAGTTCTTC. The chain recombines TRBV20-1 with TRBJ2-1; 8 bases match TRBD2. CDR3 length: 16 amino acids. V was clipped by 2 bases and J by 4 bases; unmatched bases: 10. Germline values: CDR1 DFQATT, CDR2 SNEGSKA (reference sequence).

This clonotype has more than one count but fewer than ten. This chain joins TRBV5-1 and TRBJ1-4; a possible D gene is TRBD1 (5 bases). Trimming took 1 base from V and 0 from J, leaving 16 bases between them. Germline CDR1 SGHRS, CDR2 YFSETQ. CDR3 length: 18 amino acids. For the CDR3, the DNA is TGCGCCAGCAGCTTGAGTCGGTCTTCGGGGGCAACTAATGAAAAACTGTTTTTT. This translates into CASSLSRSSGATNEKLFF.

The J gene is TRBJ2-7, the V gene TRBV28; 9 bases match TRBD1. CDR1 MDHEN and CDR2 SYDVKM come from the germline V gene. The CDR3 extends over 16 amino acids. The ends lost 5 bases at V and 4 bases at J; junction bases unmatched: 12. In DNA form, the CDR3 reads TGTGCCAGCAGTCCTGGACAGGGGTTGAGGGCTTACGAGCAGTACTTC. This sequence encodes CASSPGQGLRAYEQYF.

A few counts support this clonotype. The V call is TRBV12-3 or TRBV12-4, the J call TRBJ1-1; maybe TRBD1 (6 bases). With 5 bases removed from V and 4 bases from J, the gap between germline ends came to 14 bases. CDR3 length equals 14 residues. DNA of the CDR3: TGTGCCAGCAGTACCACAGGGTTGGCCACTGAAGCTTTCTTT. Translated, it gives CASSTTGLATEAFF.

This clonotype was seen a handful of times. The rearrangement uses TRBV3-1 and TRBJ2-2, with D tentatively TRBD2 (5 bases). CDR3 length: 16 residues. V lost 5 bases and J lost 1, with 14 bases in between. Germline values: CDR1 LGHDT, CDR2 YNNKEL (reference sequence). The CDR3 here is CASSSVGVGNTGELFF. The CDR3 DNA reads TGTGCCAGCAGCTCAGTCGGGGTCGGGAACACCGGGGAGCTGTTTTTT. Filled out from reference TRBV3-1 and TRBJ2-2, the complete variable domain reads DTAVSQTPKYLVTQMGNDKSIKCEQNLGHDTMYWYKQDSKKFLKIMFSYNNKELIINETVPNRFSPKSPDKAHLNLHINSLELGDSAVYFCASSSVGVGNTGELFFGEGSRLTVL.